The table lists the clone carrying this T cell receptor beta chain with many counts. Unmatched junction bases numbered 9, after V lost 5 bases and J lost 3 bases. The CDR3 loop spans 15 amino acids. CDR1 and CDR2 (germline): MNHEY, SMNVEV (reference sequence). TRAV- and TRBV-specific primers, spanning alpha and beta chains, primed first-strand cDNA. With a V-primer adapter and a constant-region primer, TCRs were amplified for roughly 21 PCR cycles. TCRdb re-derived calls from the reads in MiXCR, one entry per CDR3 protein. The sample shows about 80,000 distinct CDR3 sequences, under 20% of them seen only once. The entry originates in a study of low-dose radiotherapy and immunotherapy resistance in tumors. The sample's time point: after trial treatment. Treatment reported: LDRT plus nivolumab, ipilimumab, low-dose cyclophosphamide and aspirin (RACIN trial).

The chain combines TRBV27 with TRBJ1-1, with 7 nucleotides matching TRBD1. The TCR originated in a male donor with prostate cancer. Sample: PBMCs, taken after low-dose radiotherapy plus immunotherapy. The chain's CDR3 is CASSPRQGQYTEAFF. In DNA, the CDR3 is TGTGCCAGCAGTCCGCGACAGGGACAATACACTGAAGCTTTCTTT.